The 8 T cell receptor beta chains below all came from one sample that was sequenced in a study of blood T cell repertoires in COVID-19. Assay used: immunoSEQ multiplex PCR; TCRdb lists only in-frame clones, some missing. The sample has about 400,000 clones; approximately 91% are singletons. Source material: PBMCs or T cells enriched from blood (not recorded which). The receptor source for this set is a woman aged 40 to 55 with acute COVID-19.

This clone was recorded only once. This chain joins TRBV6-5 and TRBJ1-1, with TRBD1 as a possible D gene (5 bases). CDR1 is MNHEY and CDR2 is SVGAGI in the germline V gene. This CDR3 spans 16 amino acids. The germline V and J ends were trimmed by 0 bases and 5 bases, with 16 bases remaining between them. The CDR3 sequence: CASSYSGSVGGTEAFF. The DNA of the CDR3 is TGTGCCAGCAGTTACTCTGGATCCGTTGGGGGGACTGAAGCTTTCTTT.

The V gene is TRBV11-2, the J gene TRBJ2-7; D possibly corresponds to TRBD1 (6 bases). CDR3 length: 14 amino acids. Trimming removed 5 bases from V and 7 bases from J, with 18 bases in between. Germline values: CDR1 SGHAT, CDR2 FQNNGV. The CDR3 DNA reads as TGTGCCAGCAGCACCTCGGACAGTTTGAGGGAGCAGTACTTC. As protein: CASSTSDSLREQYF.

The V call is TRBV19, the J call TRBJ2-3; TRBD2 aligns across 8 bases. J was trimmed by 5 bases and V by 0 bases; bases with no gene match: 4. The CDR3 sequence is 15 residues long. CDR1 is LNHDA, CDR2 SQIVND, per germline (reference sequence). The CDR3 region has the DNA TGTGCCAGTAGTATAGACCAGCGGGGGAAAGATACGCAGTATTTT. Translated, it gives CASSIDQRGKDTQYF. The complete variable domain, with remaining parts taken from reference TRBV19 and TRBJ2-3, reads DGGITQSPKYLFRKEGQNVTLSCEQNLNHDAMYWYRQDPGQGLRLIYYSQIVNDFQKGDIAEGYSVSREKKESFPLTVTSAQKNPTAFYLCASSIDQRGKDTQYFGPGTRLTVL.

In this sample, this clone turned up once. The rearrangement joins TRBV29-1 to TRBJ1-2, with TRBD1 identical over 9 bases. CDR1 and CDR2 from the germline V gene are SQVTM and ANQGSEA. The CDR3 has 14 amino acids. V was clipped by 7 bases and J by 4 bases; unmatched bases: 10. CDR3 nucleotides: TGCAGCGGCTGGGGGACAGGGACTTTCTATGGCTACACCTTC. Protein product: CSGWGTGTFYGYTF.

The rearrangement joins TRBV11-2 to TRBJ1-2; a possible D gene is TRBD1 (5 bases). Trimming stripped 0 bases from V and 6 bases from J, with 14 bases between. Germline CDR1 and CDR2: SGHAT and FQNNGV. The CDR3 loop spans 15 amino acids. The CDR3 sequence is CASSLDPGQIDGYTF. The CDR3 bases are TGTGCCAGCAGCTTAGATCCAGGGCAGATAGATGGCTACACCTTC.

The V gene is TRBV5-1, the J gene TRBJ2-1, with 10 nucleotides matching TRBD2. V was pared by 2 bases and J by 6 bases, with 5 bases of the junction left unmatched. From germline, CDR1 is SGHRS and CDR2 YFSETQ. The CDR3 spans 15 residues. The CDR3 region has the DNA TGCGCCAGCAGCTTAGAGCGGGGGGGCCTCAATGAGCAGTTCTTC. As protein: CASSLERGGLNEQFF.

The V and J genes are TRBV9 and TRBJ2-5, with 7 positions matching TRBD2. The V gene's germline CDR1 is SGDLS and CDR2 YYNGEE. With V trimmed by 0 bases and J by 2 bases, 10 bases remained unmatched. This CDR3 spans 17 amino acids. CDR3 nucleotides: TGTGCCAGCAGCGTAGGGGCCACAGGCGGGGGACAAGAGACCCAGTACTTC. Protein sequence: CASSVGATGGGQETQYF. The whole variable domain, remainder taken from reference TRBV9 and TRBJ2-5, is DSGVTQTPKHLITATGQRVTLRCSPRSGDLSVYWYQQSLDQGLQFLIQYYNGEERAKGNILERFSAQQFPDLHSELNLSSLELGDSALYFCASSVGATGGGQETQYFGPGTRLLVL.

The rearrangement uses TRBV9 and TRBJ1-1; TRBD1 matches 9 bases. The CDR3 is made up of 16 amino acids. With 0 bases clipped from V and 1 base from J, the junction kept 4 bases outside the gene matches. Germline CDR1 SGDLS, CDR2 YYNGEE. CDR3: CASSVDGTGKNTEAFF. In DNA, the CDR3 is TGTGCCAGCAGCGTAGATGGGACAGGGAAGAACACTGAAGCTTTCTTT.